Included here is one TCR beta chain sequence, with context. Other DNA variants within this sample encode the same CDR3. The data belong to a study of blood T cell repertoires in COVID-19. Overall study context: Acute and convalescent COVID-19 specimens originated in the United States, Italy and Spain.

Germline V CDR1 and CDR2: SGHRS, YFSETQ. V dropped 2 bases and J dropped 1 base, with 6 bases sitting between them. The CDR3 consists of 13 residues. Authors' data handling: Scientists estimated how many nucleated cells there were by amplifying reference gene primers. TCRdb's table, derived via immunoSEQ multiplex PCR, lists solely in-frame clones and lacks some. For V, J and clone size, that table is used; D and trimming come from the DNA. The sample shows under 400,000 clones, around 87% of them seen only once. Individuals drawn from some 25 US areas were roughly 18 to 95 years old. The rearrangement uses TRBV5-1 and TRBJ1-1; no firm D call. The clonotype originates from a man aged 40-49 years in a cohort exposed to, infected with or recovered from COVID-19 (not recorded which). The sequenced sample was PBMCs or T cells enriched from blood (not recorded which). CDR3 region: CASSFSRNTEAFF. CDR3 nucleotide sequence: TGCGCCAGCAGCTTCTCCAGGAACACTGAAGCTTTCTTT.